One sample yielded the 6 T cell receptor beta chains listed below, sequenced in a study of blood T cell repertoires in COVID-19. The repertoire was sequenced with immunoSEQ multiplex PCR; TCRdb's copy has only in-frame clones and lacks some. This table holds 65,000 to 75,000 clones, 70% to 90% found once. Sequenced material: peripheral blood. The receptors were gathered from a man over 45 with active COVID-19.

Only a few counts were recorded for this clone. The chain employs TRBV7-3 and TRBJ2-7; 7 bases are a match to TRBD2. The germline gives CDR1 SGHTA, CDR2 FQGTGA. There are 15 residues in the CDR3. Trimming took 5 bases from V and 2 from J; bases not matched to a gene: 9. The CDR3 DNA reads as TGTGCCAGCAGCCCTGGGGCGGGGGTAACCTACGAGCAGTACTTC. Residues: CASSPGAGVTYEQYF.

V is TRBV10-3 and J is TRBJ1-1; possibly TRBD1 for D (5 bases). The CDR3 has 14 amino acids. The germline V gene has CDR1 ENHRY and CDR2 SYGVKD. V lost 5 bases and J lost 0, with 10 bases in between. Written as DNA, the CDR3 is TGTGCCATCAGTCCGACAGCCATGAACACTGAAGCTTTCTTT. This translates into CAISPTAMNTEAFF.

Only one count was recorded for this clone. The chain has TRBV7-6 and TRBJ2-5; 7 bases align to TRBD2. The CDR3 has 16 amino acids. Germline CDR1 is SGHVS and CDR2 is FNYEAQ. Trimming took 5 bases from V and 4 from J; bases not matched to a gene: 13. CDR3 loop: CASSPSGPGEGETQYF. In DNA form, the CDR3 reads TGTGCCAGCAGCCCCTCCGGGCCCGGGGAGGGAGAGACCCAGTACTTC.

The V and J genes are TRBV5-3 and TRBJ1-2; D remains unclear. TRBV5-3 is recorded as an ORF, its role being uncertain. The length of the CDR3 is 14 residues. V was shortened by 5 bases and J by 3 bases, with 14 bases between the two germline ends. CDR3 residues: CARRVAQAYYGYTF. The DNA for the CDR3 is TGTGCCAGAAGAGTCGCGCAGGCTTACTATGGCTACACCTTC.

The J gene is TRBJ1-6, the V gene TRBV28, with 12 bases matching TRBD1. There are 17 residues in the CDR3. CDR1 MDHEN and CDR2 SYDVKM come from the germline V gene. V lost 4 bases to trimming and J lost 7 bases; unmatched junction nucleotides: 8. This chain's CDR3 is CASSSPGQGAGNSPLHF. Written as DNA, the CDR3 is TGTGCCAGCAGTTCGCCGGGACAGGGGGCAGGGAATTCACCCCTCCACTTT.

The chain carries TRBV7-9 and TRBJ1-3, with D hard to call. Per the germline V gene, CDR1 is SEHNR and CDR2 is FQNEAQ (reference sequence). This CDR3 is built from 16 residues. V lost 0 bases and J 5 bases, leaving 14 bases between the germline ends. The CDR3 region is CASSLASSGIRNTIYF. CDR3 bases: TGTGCCAGCAGCTTAGCGTCATCGGGGATTAGAAACACCATATATTTT.